Below are 5 T cell receptor beta chains sequenced from a single sample in a study of T cell responses to AZD1222 COVID-19 vaccine (dated by TCRdb to the early 2020s). The library came from the immunoSEQ multiplex PCR assay. TCRdb took this table from immuneACCESS and kept in-frame rearrangements with V and J called. Such tables lack part of the clones; where checked against another copy, unresolved V genes explain under half of the gap, and the rest is unexplained. This sample gives 90,000 to 150,000 clones in total; about 87% of them show up just once. The ten biggest clones cover around 8.6% of the sample. The time point label corresponds to: baseline before first vaccination. The sequenced sample was peripheral blood, obtained on day 0 of AZD1222 vaccination. Receptors were obtained from an adult in good health.

J is TRBJ2-3 and V is TRBV5-1, with 12 bases identical to TRBD2. The germline gives CDR1 SGHRS, CDR2 YFSETQ. CDR3 length: 16 residues. V dropped 4 bases and J dropped 4; count of bases not matched to a gene: 7. The CDR3 DNA reads as TGCGCCAGCAGCGCCGGGACTAGCGGGCTCGCAGATACGCAGTATTTT. Its protein product is CASSAGTSGLADTQYF. Together with reference TRBV5-1 and TRBJ2-3, the CDR3 gives the full variable domain: KAGVTQTPRYLIKTRGQQVTLSCSPISGHRSVSWYQQTPGQGLQFLFEYFSETQRNKGNFPGRFSGRQFSNSRSEMNVSTLELGDSALYLCASSAGTSGLADTQYFGPGTRLTVL.

The chain couples TRBV6-5 to TRBJ1-3, with no clear D. The germline gives CDR1 MNHEY, CDR2 SVGAGI. The CDR3 is made up of 14 amino acids. V gave up 7 bases and J gave up 2 bases, with 12 bases separating them. CDR3 nucleotide sequence: TGTGCCAGCAAATGGGATAGAGCTGGAAACACCATATATTTT. Translating gives CASKWDRAGNTIYF.

In DNA form, the CDR3 reads TGTGCCACCAGTGATACCTCTTCGGCCGGGGACTATGGCTACACCTTC. Residues: CATSDTSSAGDYGYTF. The rearrangement joins TRBV24-1 to TRBJ1-2; D call uncertain. The germline gives CDR1 KGHDR, CDR2 SFDVKD. CDR3 length: 16 amino acids. The V gene lost 3 bases and the J gene lost 3 bases, with 16 bases spanning the gap.

The chain carries TRBV7-2 and TRBJ2-1; D is ambiguous. Germline-derived CDR1 and CDR2 are SGHTA and FQGNSA. The germline V and J ends were trimmed by 6 bases and 2 bases, with 14 bases remaining between them. The CDR3 contains 15 residues. The CDR3 sequence is CASSHHASTYNEQFF. CDR3 DNA sequence: TGTGCCAGCAGTCATCACGCCTCGACCTACAATGAGCAGTTCTTC.

This chain uses TRBV3-1 (or the pseudogene TRBV3-2) with TRBJ2-7; 9 bases line up with TRBD2. Trimming at V came to 3 bases and at J to 6 bases, leaving 6 bases not matched to a gene. Germline V gives CDR1 LGHDT, CDR2 YNNKEL (reference sequence). This CDR3 comprises 14 residues. The CDR3 DNA reads TGTGCCAGCAGCCAGAGGCTAGCGGGACTCGAGCAGTACTTC. The encoded protein is CASSQRLAGLEQYF.